This TCR beta chain was captured by sequencing in a study of T cell responses to AZD1222 COVID-19 vaccine. General study results and limits: The study sampled repertoires only after the peak T cell response. The number of AZD1222 recipients seropositive at baseline was only 6 or 7.

Germline CDR1 and CDR2: LNHDA and SQIVND (reference sequence). The CDR3 has 14 amino acids. The germline V and J ends were trimmed by 4 bases and 4 bases, with 14 bases remaining between them. Concerning this clone itself: Its antigen remains unidentified.

The assay was immunoSEQ multiplex PCR, and TCRdb's table has in-frame clones only and misses some. The sample has about 110,000 clones; 90% are singletons. The chain employs TRBV19 and TRBJ2-7; D gene unclear. The sequenced sample was peripheral blood, obtained 28 days after the second AZD1222 dose. The receptor comes from an adult who received the AZD1222 COVID-19 vaccine. The CDR3 DNA is TGTGCCAGTAGTACCCCCCTCGGATATTACGAGCAGTACTTC. This codes for CASSTPLGYYEQYF.